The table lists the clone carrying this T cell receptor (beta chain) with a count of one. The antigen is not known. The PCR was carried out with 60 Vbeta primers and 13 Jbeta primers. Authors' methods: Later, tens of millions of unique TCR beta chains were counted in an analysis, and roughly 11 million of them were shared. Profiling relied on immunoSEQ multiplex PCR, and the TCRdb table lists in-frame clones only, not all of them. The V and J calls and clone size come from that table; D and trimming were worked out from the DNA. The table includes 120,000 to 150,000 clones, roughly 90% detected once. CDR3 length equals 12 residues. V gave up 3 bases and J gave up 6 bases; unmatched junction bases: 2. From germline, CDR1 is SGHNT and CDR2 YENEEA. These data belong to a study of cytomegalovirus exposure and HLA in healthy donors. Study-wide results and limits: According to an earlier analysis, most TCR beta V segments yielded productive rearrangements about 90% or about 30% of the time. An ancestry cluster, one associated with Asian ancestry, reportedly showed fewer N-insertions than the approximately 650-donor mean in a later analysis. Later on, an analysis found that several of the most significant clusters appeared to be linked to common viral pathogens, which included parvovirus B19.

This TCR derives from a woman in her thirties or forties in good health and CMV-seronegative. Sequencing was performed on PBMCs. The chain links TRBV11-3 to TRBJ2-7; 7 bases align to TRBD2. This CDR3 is CASSFGLVEQYF. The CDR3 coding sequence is TGTGCCAGCAGCTTCGGACTAGTCGAGCAGTACTTC. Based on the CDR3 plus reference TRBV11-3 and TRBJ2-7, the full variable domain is EAGVVQSPRYKIIEKKQPVAFWCNPISGHNTLYWYLQNLGQGPELLIRYENEEAVDDSQLPKDRFSAERLKGVDSTLKIQPAELGDSAVYLCASSFGLVEQYFGPGTRLTVT.